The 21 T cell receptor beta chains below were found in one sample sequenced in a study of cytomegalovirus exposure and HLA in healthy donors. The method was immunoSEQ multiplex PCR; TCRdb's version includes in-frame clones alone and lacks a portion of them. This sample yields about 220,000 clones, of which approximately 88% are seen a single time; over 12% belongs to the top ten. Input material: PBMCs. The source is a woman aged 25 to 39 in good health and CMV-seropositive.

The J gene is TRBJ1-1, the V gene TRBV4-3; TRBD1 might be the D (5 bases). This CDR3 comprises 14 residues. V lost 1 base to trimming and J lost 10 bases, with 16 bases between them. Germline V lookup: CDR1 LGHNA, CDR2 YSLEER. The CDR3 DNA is TGCGCCAGCAGCCAAGGGCGGGAGGGGAGGGCAGCTTTCTTT. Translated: CASSQGREGRAAFF.

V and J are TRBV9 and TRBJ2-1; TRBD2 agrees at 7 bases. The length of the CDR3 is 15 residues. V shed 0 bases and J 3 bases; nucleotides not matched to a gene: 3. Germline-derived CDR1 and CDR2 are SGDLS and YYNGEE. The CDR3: CASSVGSGNYNEQFF. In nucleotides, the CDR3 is TGTGCCAGCAGCGTAGGCAGCGGGAACTACAATGAGCAGTTCTTC.

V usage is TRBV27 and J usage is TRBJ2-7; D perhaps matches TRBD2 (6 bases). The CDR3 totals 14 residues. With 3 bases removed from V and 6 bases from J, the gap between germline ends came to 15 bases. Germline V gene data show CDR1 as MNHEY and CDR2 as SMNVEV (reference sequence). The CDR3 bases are TGTGCCAGCAGTTTGCTCCGGGAGAGCGGCGAGCAGTACTTC. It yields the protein CASSLLRESGEQYF.

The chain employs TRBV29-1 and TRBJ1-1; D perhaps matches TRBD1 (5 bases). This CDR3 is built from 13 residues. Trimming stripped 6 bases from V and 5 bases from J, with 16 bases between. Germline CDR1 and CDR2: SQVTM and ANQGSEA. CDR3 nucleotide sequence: TGCAGCGTCCGAGAAGTCGGGGGAACTGAAGCTTTCTTT. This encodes CSVREVGGTEAFF.

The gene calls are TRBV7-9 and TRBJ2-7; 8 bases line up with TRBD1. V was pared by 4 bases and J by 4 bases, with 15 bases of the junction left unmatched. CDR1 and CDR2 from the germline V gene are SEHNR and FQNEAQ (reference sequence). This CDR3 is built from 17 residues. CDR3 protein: CASSSLGQGAPLYEQYF. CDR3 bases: TGTGCCAGCAGCTCTCTAGGGCAGGGGGCTCCCTTATACGAGCAGTACTTC.

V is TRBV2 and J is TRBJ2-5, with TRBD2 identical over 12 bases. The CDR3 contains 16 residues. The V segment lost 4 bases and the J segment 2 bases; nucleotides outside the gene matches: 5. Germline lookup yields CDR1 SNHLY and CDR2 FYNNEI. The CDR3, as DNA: TGTGCCAGCAGTGGAAGGACTAGCGGGGTTCAAGAGACCCAGTACTTC. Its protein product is CASSGRTSGVQETQYF.

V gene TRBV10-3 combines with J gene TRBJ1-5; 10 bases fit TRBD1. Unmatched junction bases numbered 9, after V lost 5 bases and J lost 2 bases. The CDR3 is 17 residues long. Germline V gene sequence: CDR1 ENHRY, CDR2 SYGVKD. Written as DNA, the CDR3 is TGTGCCATCAGTTCCGGGACAGGGGTCATAGGCAATCAGCCCCAGCATTTT. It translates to CAISSGTGVIGNQPQHF.

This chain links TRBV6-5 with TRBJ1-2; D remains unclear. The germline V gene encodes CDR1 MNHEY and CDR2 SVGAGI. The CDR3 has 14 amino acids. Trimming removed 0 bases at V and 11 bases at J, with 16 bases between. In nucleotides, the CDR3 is TGTGCCAGCAGTTACTCGAAGAGGGCCAAGTGGTACACCTTC. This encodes CASSYSKRAKWYTF.

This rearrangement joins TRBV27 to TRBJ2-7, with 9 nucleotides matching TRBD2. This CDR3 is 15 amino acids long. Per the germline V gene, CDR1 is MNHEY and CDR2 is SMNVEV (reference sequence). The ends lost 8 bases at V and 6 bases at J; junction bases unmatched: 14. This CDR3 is CASGEAGGPVGEQYF. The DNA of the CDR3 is TGTGCCAGCGGAGAGGCGGGAGGGCCGGTAGGCGAGCAGTACTTC.

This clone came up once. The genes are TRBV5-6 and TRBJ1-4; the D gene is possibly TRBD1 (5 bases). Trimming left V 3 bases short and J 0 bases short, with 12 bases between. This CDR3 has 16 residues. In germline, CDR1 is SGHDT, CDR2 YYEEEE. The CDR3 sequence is CASSSPYRSTNEKLFF. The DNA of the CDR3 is TGTGCCAGCAGCTCCCCATACAGGTCAACTAATGAAAAACTGTTTTTT. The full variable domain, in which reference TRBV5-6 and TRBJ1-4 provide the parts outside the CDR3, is DAGVTQSPTHLIKTRGQQVTLRCSPKSGHDTVSWYQQALGQGPQFIFQYYEEEERQRGNFPDRFSGHQFPNYSSELNVNALLLGDSALYLCASSSPYRSTNEKLFFGSGTQLSVL.

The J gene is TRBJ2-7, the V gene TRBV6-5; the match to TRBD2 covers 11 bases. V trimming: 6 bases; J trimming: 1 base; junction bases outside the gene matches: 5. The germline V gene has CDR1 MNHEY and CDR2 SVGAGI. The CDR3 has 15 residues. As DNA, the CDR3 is TGTGCCAGCAGCCGGGGGACTAGCGGATCCTACGAGCAGTACTTC. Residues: CASSRGTSGSYEQYF.

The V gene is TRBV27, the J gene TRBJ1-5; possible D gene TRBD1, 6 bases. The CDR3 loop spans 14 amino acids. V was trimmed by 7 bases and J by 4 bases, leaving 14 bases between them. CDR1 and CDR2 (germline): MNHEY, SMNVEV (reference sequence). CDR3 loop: CASKVGQSNQPQHF. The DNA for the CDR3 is TGTGCCAGCAAGGTCGGACAGTCTAATCAGCCCCAGCATTTT.

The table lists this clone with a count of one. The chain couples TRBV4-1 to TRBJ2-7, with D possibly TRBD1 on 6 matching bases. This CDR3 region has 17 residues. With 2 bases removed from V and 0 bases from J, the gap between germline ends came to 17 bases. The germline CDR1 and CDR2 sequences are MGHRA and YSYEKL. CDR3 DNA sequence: TGCGCCAGCAGCCAAACCGCAACAACAGGGAGCTCCTACGAGCAGTACTTC. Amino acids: CASSQTATTGSSYEQYF.

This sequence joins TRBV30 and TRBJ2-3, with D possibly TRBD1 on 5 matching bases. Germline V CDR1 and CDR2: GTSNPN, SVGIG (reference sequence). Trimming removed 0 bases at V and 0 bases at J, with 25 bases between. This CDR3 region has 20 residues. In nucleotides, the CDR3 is TGTGCCTGGAGTGTACTGACTCCGTTGGGCCGACAGATAAGCACAGATACGCAGTATTTT. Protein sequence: CAWSVLTPLGRQISTDTQYF.

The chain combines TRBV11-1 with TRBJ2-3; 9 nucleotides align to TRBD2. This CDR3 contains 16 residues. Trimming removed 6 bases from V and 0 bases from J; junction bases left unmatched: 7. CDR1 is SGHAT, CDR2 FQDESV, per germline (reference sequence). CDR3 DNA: TGTGCCAGCAGGGCAGGACTAGCGACGAGCACAGATACGCAGTATTTT. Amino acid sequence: CASRAGLATSTDTQYF. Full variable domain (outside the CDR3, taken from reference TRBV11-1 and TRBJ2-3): EAEVAQSPRYKITEKSQAVAFWCDPISGHATLYWYRQILGQGPELLVQFQDESVVDDSQLPKDRFSAERLKGVDSTLKIQPAELGDSAMYLCASRAGLATSTDTQYFGPGTRLTVL.

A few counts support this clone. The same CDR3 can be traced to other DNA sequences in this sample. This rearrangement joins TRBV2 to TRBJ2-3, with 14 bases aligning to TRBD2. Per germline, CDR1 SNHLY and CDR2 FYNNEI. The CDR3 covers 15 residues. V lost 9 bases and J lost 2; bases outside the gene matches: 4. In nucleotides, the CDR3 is TGTGCCAGAGGACTAGCGGGAGGAGTCACAGATACGCAGTATTTT. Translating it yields CARGLAGGVTDTQYF. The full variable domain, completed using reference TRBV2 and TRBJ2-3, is EPEVTQTPSHQVTQMGQEVILRCVPISNHLYFYWYRQILGQKVEFLVSFYNNEISEKSEIFDDQFSVERPDGSNFTLKIRSTKLEDSAMYFCARGLAGGVTDTQYFGPGTRLTVL.

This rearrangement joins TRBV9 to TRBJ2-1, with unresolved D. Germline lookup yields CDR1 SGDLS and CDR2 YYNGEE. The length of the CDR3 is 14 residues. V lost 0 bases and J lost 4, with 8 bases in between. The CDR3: CASSVGVRYNEQFF. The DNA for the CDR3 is TGTGCCAGCAGCGTAGGGGTTCGTTACAATGAGCAGTTCTTC.

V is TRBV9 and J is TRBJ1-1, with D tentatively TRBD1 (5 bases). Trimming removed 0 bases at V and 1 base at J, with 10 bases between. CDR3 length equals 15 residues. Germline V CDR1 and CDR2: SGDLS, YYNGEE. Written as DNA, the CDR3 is TGTGCCAGCAGCGTAGGAGGGGATTGGAACACTGAAGCTTTCTTT. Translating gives CASSVGGDWNTEAFF.

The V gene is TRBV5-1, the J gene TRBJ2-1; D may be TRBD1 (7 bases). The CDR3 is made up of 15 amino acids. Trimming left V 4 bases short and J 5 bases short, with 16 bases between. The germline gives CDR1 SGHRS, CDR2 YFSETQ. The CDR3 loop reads CASSAAGQLNNEQFF. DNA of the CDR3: TGCGCCAGCAGCGCGGCGGGACAGCTTAACAATGAGCAGTTCTTC.

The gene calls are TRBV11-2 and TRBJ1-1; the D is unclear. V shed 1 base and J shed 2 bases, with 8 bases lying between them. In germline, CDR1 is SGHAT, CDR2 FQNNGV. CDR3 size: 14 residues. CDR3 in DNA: TGTGCCAGCAGCTTAGTGAGCGCCAACACTGAAGCTTTCTTT. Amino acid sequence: CASSLVSANTEAFF.

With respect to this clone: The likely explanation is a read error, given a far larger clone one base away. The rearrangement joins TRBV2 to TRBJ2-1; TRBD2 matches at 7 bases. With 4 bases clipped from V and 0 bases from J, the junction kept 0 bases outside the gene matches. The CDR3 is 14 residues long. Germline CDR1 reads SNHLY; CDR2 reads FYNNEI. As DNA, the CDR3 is TGTGCCAGCAGTGGCGGGAGCTCCTACAATGAGCAGTTCTTC. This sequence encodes CASSGGSSYNEQFF.